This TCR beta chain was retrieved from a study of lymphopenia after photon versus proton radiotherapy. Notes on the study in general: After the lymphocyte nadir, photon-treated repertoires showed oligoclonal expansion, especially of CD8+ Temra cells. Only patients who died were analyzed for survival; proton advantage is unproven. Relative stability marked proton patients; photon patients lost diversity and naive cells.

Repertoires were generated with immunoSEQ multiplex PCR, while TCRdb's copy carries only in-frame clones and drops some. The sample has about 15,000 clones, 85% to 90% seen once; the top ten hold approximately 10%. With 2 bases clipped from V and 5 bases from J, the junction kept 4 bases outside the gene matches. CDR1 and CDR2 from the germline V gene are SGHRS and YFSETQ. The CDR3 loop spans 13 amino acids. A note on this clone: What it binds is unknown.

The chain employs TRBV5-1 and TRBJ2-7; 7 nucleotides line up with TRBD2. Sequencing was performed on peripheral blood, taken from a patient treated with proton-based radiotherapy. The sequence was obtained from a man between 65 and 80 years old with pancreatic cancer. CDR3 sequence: CASSFAGENEQYF. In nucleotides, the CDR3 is TGCGCCAGCAGCTTCGCGGGAGAAAACGAGCAGTACTTC.